This T cell receptor (beta chain) was observed in a study of CD8 T cells in Susac syndrome. Looking at the study overall: There were Susac syndrome patients who were therapy-naive at blood draw, others on corticosteroids, and others on intravenous immunoglobulin alone.

Only one count was recorded for this clonotype. Germline lookup yields CDR1 MNHEY and CDR2 SMNVEV (reference sequence). The CDR3 is 14 residues long. Trimming pared 6 bases from V and 6 bases from J, leaving 15 bases between. RNA was extracted with the RNeasy kit, and a quantity of about 0.45 to 1 ug was reverse transcribed using random hexamers. TCRdb re-derived calls from the immunoSEQ multiplex PCR reads in MiXCR, one entry per CDR3 protein. The sample consists of some 250,000 distinct CDR3 sequences, almost 97% of them appearing once. This receptor was identified in a human donor with Susac syndrome. V and J are TRBV27 and TRBJ1-5; tentatively, D is TRBD1 (6 bases). The sample comprised CD4+ T cells from PBMCs. The CDR3 sequence: CASSKLQGSQPQHF. Written as DNA, the CDR3 is TGTGCCAGCAGCAAATTACAGGGATCTCAGCCCCAGCATTTT.